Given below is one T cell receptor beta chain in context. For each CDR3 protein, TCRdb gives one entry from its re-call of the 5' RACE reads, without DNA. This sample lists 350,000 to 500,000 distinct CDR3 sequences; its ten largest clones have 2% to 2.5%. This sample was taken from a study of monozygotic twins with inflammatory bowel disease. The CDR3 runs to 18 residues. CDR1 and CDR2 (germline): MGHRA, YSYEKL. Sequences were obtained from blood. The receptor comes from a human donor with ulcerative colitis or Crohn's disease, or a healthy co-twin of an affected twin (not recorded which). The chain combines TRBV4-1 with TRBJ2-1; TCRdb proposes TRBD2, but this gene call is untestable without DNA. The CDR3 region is CASSQWSLAGSSYNEQFF.